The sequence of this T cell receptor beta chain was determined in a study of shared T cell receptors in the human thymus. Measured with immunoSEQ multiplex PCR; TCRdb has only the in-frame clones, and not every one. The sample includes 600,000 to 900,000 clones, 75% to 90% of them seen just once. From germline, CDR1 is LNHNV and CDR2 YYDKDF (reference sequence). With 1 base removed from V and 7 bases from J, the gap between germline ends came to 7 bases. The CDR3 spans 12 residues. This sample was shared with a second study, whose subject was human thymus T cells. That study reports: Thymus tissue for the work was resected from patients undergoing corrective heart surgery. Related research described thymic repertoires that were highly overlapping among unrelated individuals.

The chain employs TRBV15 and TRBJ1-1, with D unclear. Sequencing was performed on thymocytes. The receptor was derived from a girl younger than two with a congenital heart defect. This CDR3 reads CATSRGGSEAFF. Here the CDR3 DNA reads TGTGCCACCAGCAGAGGCGGGAGTGAAGCTTTCTTT.